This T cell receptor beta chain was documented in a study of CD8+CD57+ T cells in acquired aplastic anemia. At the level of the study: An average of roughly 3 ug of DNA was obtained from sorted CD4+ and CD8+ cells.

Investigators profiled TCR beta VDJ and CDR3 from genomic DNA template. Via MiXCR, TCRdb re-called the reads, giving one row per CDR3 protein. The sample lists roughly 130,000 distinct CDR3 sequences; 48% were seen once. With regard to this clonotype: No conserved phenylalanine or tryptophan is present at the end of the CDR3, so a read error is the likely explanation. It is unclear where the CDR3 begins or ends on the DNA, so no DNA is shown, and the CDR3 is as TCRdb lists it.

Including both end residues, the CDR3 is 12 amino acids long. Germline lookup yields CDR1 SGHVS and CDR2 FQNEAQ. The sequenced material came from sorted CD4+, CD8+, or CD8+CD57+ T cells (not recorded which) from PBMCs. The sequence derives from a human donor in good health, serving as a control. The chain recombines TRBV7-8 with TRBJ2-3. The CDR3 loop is CASSHLSTSSSS.